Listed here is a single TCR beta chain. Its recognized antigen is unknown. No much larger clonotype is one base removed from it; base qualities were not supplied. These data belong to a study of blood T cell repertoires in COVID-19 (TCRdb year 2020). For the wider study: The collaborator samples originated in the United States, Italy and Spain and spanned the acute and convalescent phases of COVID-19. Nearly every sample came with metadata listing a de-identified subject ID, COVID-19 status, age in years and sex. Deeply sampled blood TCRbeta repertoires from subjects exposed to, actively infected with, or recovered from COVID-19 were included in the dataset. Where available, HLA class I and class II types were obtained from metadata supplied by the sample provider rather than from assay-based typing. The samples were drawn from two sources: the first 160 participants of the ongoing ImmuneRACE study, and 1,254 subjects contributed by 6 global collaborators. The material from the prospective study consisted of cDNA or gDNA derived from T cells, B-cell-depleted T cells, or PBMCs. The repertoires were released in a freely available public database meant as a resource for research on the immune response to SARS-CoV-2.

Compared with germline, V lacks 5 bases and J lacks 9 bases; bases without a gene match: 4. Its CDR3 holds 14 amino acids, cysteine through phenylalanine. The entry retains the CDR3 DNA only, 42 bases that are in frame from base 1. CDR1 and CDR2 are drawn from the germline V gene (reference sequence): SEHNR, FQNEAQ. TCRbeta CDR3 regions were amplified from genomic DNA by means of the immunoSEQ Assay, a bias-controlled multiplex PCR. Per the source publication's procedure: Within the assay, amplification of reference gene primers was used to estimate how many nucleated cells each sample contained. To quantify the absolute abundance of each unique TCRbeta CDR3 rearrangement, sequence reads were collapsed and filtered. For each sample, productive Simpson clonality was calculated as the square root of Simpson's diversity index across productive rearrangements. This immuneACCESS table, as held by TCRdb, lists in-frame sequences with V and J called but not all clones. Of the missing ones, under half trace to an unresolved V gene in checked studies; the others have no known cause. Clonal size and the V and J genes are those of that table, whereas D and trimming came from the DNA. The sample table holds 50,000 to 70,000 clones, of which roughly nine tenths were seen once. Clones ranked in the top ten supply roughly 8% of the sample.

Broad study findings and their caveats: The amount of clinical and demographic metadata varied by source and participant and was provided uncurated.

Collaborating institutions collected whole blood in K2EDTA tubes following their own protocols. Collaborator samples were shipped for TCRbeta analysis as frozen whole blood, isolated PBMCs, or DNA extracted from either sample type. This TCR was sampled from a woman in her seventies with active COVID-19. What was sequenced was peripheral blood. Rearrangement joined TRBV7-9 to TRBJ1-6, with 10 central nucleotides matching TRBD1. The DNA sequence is TGTGCCAGCAGCGCTGACAGGGGGCCTTCACCCCTCCACTTT. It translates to CASSADRGPSPLHF.